This T cell receptor beta chain stems from a study of shared T cell receptors in the human thymus. Measured with immunoSEQ multiplex PCR; TCRdb has only the in-frame clones, and not every one. The sample lists under 850,000 clones; roughly 90% were seen once. Another study also made use of these data, one on human thymus T cells. That source reports: All donors were healthy Finnish infants who were undergoing corrective surgery to treat congenital heart defects. Thymus was obtained from resections taken during corrective heart surgery. Gene usage (both V and J) appeared biased in thymic and blood repertoires. In unrelated individuals, thymic repertoires overlapped highly, according to related research.

The TCR was taken from a boy younger than two with a congenital heart defect. Sequenced material: thymocytes.

CDR3 amino acids: CASSQVPLAGVSREQFF. In DNA, the CDR3 is TGCGCCAGCAGCCAAGTCCCGCTAGCGGGAGTCTCTAGGGAGCAGTTCTTC. The rearrangement joins TRBV4-1 to TRBJ2-1; 10 bases map to TRBD2. This CDR3 has 17 amino acids. After removal of 1 base from V and 10 bases from J, the junction contained 13 bases not matched to a gene. The germline V gene has CDR1 MGHRA and CDR2 YSYEKL.